This T cell receptor beta chain derives from a study of T-cell memory formation after mild COVID-19. The table lists this clonotype with a few counts. What it binds is unknown. MiXCR was run by TCRdb on the 5' RACE reads, yielding one entry per CDR3 protein. The sample shows roughly 400,000 distinct CDR3 sequences, approximately 19% of them seen only once. Findings and limits, study-wide: CD4+ clones that contracted lay mainly in CM and EM; CD8+ ones lay in EMRA. Some clones that responded were present in memory (sampled pre-infection), which suggests cross-reactive memory joined.

The CDR3 covers 13 residues. The ends were cut back, 3 bases at V and 8 bases at J, with 13 bases in the middle. The receptor's source is a man younger than 35 who had mild COVID-19 (a few samples of this study predate the infection). Cell type and time point are not known. The sequenced sample consisted of PBMCs or a T cell subset sorted from them (not recorded which). The chain has TRBV12-3 or TRBV12-4 and TRBJ1-2; D gene ambiguous. The CDR3 coding sequence is TGTGCCAGCAGTTTTGGGGTTAGGTCAGGCTACACCTTC. This gives the protein CASSFGVRSGYTF.